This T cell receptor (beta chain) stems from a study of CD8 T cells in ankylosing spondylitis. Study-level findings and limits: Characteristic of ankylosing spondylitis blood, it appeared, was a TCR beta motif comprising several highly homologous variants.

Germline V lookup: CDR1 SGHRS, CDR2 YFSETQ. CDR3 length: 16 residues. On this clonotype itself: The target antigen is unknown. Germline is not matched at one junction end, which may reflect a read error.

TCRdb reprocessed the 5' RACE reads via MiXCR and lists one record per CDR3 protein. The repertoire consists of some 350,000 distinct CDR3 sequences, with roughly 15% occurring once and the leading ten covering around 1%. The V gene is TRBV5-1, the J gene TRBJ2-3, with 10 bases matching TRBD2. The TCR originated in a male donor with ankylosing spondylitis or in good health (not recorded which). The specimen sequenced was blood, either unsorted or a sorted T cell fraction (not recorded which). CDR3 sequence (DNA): TGCGCCAGCAGCTTGGAACTAGCGGGAAGCATAGATACGCAGTATTTT. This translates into CASSLELAGSIDTQYF.